Here is one TCR beta chain with its context. The sample belongs to a study of blood T cell repertoires in COVID-19. Study overall: Researchers got acute and convalescent COVID-19 samples from the United States, Italy and Spain. In each case, the material was cDNA or gDNA derived from T cells, B-cell-depleted T cells, or PBMCs.

Methods used by the authors: Amplification from reference gene primers served as the basis for estimated nucleated cell counts. Clones were read by immunoSEQ multiplex PCR, and TCRdb kept only the in-frame ones, dropping some. V, J and clone size are taken as reported in that table, and D and trimming were inferred from the DNA itself. The sample includes tens of thousands of clones, approximately 79% of them seen just once. V was shortened by 3 bases and J by 0 bases, with 6 bases between the two germline ends. CDR3 size: 15 residues. Germline V lookup: CDR1 SNHLY, CDR2 FYNNEI. This TCR was recovered from an elderly woman with active or convalescent COVID-19. The sequenced sample was peripheral blood. The rearrangement uses TRBV2 and TRBJ1-6; D gene unclear. For the CDR3, the DNA is TGTGCCAGCAGTGAGAGTAGCTCCTATAATTCACCCCTCCACTTT. Protein: CASSESSSYNSPLHF.